The next 14 T cell receptor beta chains were all read from a single sample in a study of regulatory T cells in long-lasting Graves disease. Assembly of TCR beta libraries relied on iRepertoire HTBI primers together with Arm-PCR of CDR3 regions. TCRdb independently ran MiXCR on the multiplex PCR reads; one entry per CDR3 protein. This sample has approximately 400,000 distinct CDR3 sequences, with under 15% found just once. Time point: newly diagnosed GD, antithyroid drugs for less than 3 months. The TCR library was made from RNA extracted from PBMCs. This sample also appeared in a second study, on T cells in Graves' hyperthyroidism and ophthalmopathy.

This specimen consisted of peripheral blood mononuclear cells (PBMCs), obtained at new diagnosis, from a patient treated with antithyroid drugs. The source of these receptors is a woman aged 30 to 39 with Graves disease.

The chain carries TRBV10-3 and TRBJ1-6; TRBD1 aligns across 8 bases. CDR1 ENHRY and CDR2 SYGVKD come from the germline V gene. V shed 3 bases and J 10 bases; nucleotides not matched to a gene: 11. This CDR3 spans 16 amino acids. The CDR3 loop reads CAISDRGRISGSPLHF. CDR3 nucleotides: TGTGCCATCAGTGACAGGGGGCGAATAAGTGGGTCACCCCTCCACTTT.

This chain joins TRBV12-3 or TRBV12-4 and TRBJ2-2; either TRBD1 or TRBD2 may supply D (5 bases each). Trimming shortened V by 2 bases and J by 3 bases, and 22 bases separated the two germline ends. The CDR3 is 19 amino acids. The CDR3 DNA reads TGTGCCAGCAGTTTATTGGGGACGGAGTTCCTTGGGGACACCGGGGAGCTGTTTTTT. This sequence encodes CASSLLGTEFLGDTGELFF.

Only a few counts were recorded for this clonotype. The gene calls are TRBV28 and TRBJ1-5, with 7 bases lining up with TRBD1. Looked up from germline, CDR1 is MDHEN and CDR2 is SYDVKM. This CDR3 comprises 14 residues. V was pared by 6 bases and J by 6 bases, with 8 bases of the junction left unmatched. Here the CDR3 DNA reads TGTGCCAGCAGGATACAGGGGCAACTTCAGCCCCAGCATTTT. It encodes CASRIQGQLQPQHF.

This clonotype was counted only a few times. This sequence joins TRBV5-4 and TRBJ1-2, with 9 bases identical to TRBD1. The junction had 4 bases not matched to a gene; V was cut back by 4 bases and J by 3 bases. The CDR3 totals 14 residues. Germline V gene lookup returns CDR1 SGHNT and CDR2 YYREEE (reference sequence). The CDR3 DNA sequence: TGTGCCAGCAGCCCACGGACAGGGGACTATGGCTACACCTTC. The encoded protein is CASSPRTGDYGYTF.

This clonotype was recorded many times. The rearrangement links TRBV2 to TRBJ2-7; D uncertain. The CDR3 has 14 amino acids. V shed 4 bases and J shed 0 bases, with 10 bases lying between them. Germline CDR1 is SNHLY and CDR2 is FYNNEI. CDR3 loop: CASSGLFSSYEQYF. The CDR3 region has the DNA TGTGCCAGCAGTGGACTTTTCAGCTCCTACGAGCAGTACTTC.

This clonotype has at least ten counts. The chain carries TRBV12-3 or TRBV12-4 and TRBJ2-1, with 7 bases aligning to TRBD2. The trim removed 6 bases at V and 2 bases at J, leaving 7 bases unmatched. The CDR3 extends over 15 amino acids. The CDR3 sequence is CASSTGGGPYNEQFF. CDR3 coding DNA: TGTGCCAGCAGCACGGGGGGAGGGCCCTACAATGAGCAGTTCTTC.

The sample holds many counts of this clonotype. The CDR3 is CASSQEGQGTEAFF. CDR3 nucleotides: TGTGCCAGCAGCCAAGAAGGCCAGGGCACTGAAGCTTTCTTT. The chain couples TRBV3-1 to TRBJ1-1, with D possibly matching TRBD1 (5 bases). Germline values: CDR1 LGHDT, CDR2 YNNKEL (reference sequence). Trimming took 0 bases from V and 4 from J, leaving 9 bases between them. The CDR3 runs to 14 residues.

The genes are TRBV27 and TRBJ2-7; the D is unclear. Germline V gives CDR1 MNHEY, CDR2 SMNVEV (reference sequence). Trimming stripped 9 bases from V and 2 bases from J, with 14 bases between. This CDR3 region has 13 residues. In nucleotides, the CDR3 is TGTGCCAGTTCGGACGGAGAGGCCTACGAGCAGTACTTC. Translating it yields CASSDGEAYEQYF.

The table lists this clonotype with many counts. The chain carries TRBV6-1 and TRBJ1-5; weak D call: TRBD1 (5 bases). The CDR3 length is 15 residues. V shed 1 base and J shed 0 bases, with 7 bases lying between them. The germline V gene encodes CDR1 MNHNS and CDR2 SASEGT. The chain's CDR3 is CASSEGGYSNQPQHF. CDR3 nucleotides: TGTGCCAGCAGTGAAGGGGGCTATAGCAATCAGCCCCAGCATTTT.

This clonotype was picked up many times. The chain carries TRBV20-1 and TRBJ2-5, with D tentatively TRBD1 or TRBD2 (5 bases each). The CDR3 is 16 residues long. Deletions cut 5 bases from V and 0 bases from J, with 19 bases between. The germline V gene has CDR1 DFQATT and CDR2 SNEGSKA (reference sequence). The CDR3 here is CSALAQWGPYQETQYF. CDR3 DNA: TGCAGTGCTTTAGCCCAATGGGGACCGTACCAAGAGACCCAGTACTTC.

This rearrangement joins TRBV10-2 to TRBJ2-2; 13 bases match TRBD2. The CDR3 loop spans 15 amino acids. The germline CDR1 and CDR2 sequences are WSHSY and SAAADI. The trim removed 8 bases at V and 6 bases at J, leaving 6 bases unmatched. Here the CDR3 reads CASQGLAGESGELFF. DNA of the CDR3: TGCGCCAGCCAAGGACTAGCGGGAGAATCCGGGGAGCTGTTTTTT.

This clonotype turned up a few times. The chain links TRBV9 to TRBJ2-7, with D uncertain. The CDR3 extends over 13 amino acids. Germline V gene data show CDR1 as SGDLS and CDR2 as YYNGEE. The germline V and J ends were trimmed by 1 base and 0 bases, with 5 bases remaining between them. The chain's CDR3 is CASSVSSSYEQYF. CDR3 DNA: TGTGCCAGCAGCGTATCCAGCTCCTACGAGCAGTACTTC.

This sequence joins TRBV24-1 and TRBJ2-1; 8 positions match TRBD1. V gave up 7 bases and J gave up 10 bases; unmatched junction bases: 8. The CDR3 spans 13 residues. Germline values: CDR1 KGHDR, CDR2 SFDVKD. CDR3 protein: CATSQGAPREQFF. In DNA, the CDR3 is TGTGCCACCAGCCAGGGGGCCCCGAGGGAGCAGTTCTTC.

In its sample, this clonotype was seen many times. V usage is TRBV6-2 or TRBV6-3 and J usage is TRBJ1-2; D unresolved. Germline CDR1 and CDR2: MNHEY and SVGEGT. The CDR3 totals 14 residues. V was cut by 5 bases and J by 4 bases, with 14 bases left in between. CDR3 amino acids: CASSEIGPPYGYTF. In DNA form, the CDR3 reads TGTGCCAGCAGTGAAATCGGCCCACCCTATGGCTACACCTTC.